This T cell receptor beta chain came from a study of shared clonotypes between healthy human individuals. Study-level background: Researchers drew samples from two women and a few men aged 18 to 49.

The CDR3 consists of 13 residues. Germline CDR1 reads SQVTM; CDR2 reads ANQGSEA. V lost 4 bases and J 4 bases, leaving 14 bases between the germline ends. The authors split each subset's genomic DNA evenly across several immunoSEQ plates. Here immunoSEQ multiplex PCR was the method, and the copy in TCRdb shows in-frame clones only, minus some. Of 1,500,000 or so clones listed, around 98.5% are singletons. CD4+ cells underwent separation, giving CD45RA+ naive and CD45RA-negative memory subsets. Sequencing was carried out using naive CD4+ T cells sorted from blood. Subset here: CD45RA+ positively selected. V and J are TRBV29-1 and TRBJ2-7; perhaps TRBD1 as D (6 bases). This TCR derives from a man between 25 and 39 years old in good health. The CDR3 nucleotides read TGCAGCGTTGTTGGGGACAAGATTTACGAGCAGTACTTC. Encoded protein: CSVVGDKIYEQYF.